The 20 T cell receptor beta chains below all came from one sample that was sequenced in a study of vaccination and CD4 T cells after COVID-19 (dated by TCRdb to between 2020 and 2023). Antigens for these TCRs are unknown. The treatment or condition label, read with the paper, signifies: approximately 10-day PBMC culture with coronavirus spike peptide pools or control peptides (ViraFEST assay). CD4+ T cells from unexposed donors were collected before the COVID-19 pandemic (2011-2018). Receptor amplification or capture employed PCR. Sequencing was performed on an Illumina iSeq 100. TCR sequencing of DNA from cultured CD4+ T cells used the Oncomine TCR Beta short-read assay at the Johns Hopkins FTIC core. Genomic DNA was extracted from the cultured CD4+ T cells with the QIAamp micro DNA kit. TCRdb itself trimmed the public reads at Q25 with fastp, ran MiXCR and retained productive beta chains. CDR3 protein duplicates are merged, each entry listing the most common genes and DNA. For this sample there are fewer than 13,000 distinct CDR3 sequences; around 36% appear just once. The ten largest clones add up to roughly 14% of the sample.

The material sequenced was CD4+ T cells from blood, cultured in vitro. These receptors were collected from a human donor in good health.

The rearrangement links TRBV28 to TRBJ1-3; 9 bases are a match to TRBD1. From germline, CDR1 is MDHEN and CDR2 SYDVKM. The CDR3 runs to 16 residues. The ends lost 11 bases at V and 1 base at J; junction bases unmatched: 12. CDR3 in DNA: TGTGCCGGCCGGGACAGGGACGGACTTTCTGGAAACACCATATATTTT. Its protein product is CAGRDRDGLSGNTIYF.

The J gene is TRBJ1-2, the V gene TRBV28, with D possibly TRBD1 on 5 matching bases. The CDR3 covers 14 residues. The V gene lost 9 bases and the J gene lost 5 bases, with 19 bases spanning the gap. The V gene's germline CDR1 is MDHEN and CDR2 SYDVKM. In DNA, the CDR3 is TGTGCCAGTAGACAGTCCTCTGCGCCATATGGCTACACCTTC. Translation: CASRQSSAPYGYTF.

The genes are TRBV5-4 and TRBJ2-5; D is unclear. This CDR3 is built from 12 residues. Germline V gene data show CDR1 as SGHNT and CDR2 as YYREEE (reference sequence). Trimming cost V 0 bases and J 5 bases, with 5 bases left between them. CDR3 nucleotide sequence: TGTGCCAGCAGCTTGGACGCGGAGACCCAGTACTTC. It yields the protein CASSLDAETQYF. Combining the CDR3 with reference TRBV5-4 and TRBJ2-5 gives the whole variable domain ETGVTQSPTHLIKTRGQQVTLRCSSQSGHNTVSWYQQALGQGPQFIFQYYREEENGRGNFPPRFSGLQFPNYSSELNVNALELDDSALYLCASSLDAETQYFGPGTRLLVL.

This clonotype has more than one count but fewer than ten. The CDR3 reads CASSWGQGVEQYF. The DNA for the CDR3 is TGTGCCAGCAGCTGGGGACAGGGAGTCGAGCAGTACTTC. This chain links TRBV27 with TRBJ2-7; 9 bases map to TRBD1. The V gene's germline CDR1 is MNHEY and CDR2 SMNVEV (reference sequence). The CDR3 covers 13 residues. Losses at the gene ends were 6 bases for V and 6 bases for J; bases not matched to a gene: 6.

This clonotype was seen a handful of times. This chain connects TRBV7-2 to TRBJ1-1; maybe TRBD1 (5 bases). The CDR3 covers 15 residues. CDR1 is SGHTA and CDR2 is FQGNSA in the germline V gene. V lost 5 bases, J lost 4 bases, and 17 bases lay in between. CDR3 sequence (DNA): TGTGCCAGCAGCGCCAGGGATTTCAGGAGCACTGAAGCTTTCTTT. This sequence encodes CASSARDFRSTEAFF.

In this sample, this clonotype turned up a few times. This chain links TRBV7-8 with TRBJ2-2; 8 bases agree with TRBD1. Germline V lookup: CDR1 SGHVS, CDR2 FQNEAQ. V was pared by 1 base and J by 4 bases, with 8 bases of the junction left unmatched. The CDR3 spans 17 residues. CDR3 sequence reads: CASSLGRQGQGTGELFF. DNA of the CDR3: TGTGCCAGCAGCTTAGGACGACAGGGGCAGGGCACCGGGGAGCTGTTTTTT. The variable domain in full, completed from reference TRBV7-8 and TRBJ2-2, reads GAGVSQSPRYKVAKRGQDVALRCDPISGHVSLFWYQQALGQGPEFLTYFQNEAQLDKSGLPSDRFFAERPEGSVSTLKIQRTQQEDSAVYLCASSLGRQGQGTGELFFGEGSRLTVL.

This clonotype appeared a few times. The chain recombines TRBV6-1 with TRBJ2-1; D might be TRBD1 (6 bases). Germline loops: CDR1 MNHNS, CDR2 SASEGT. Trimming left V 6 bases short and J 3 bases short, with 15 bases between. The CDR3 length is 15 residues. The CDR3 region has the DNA TGTGCCAGCAGGGCGGACAGCTCTTACTACAATGAGCAGTTCTTC. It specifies CASRADSSYYNEQFF.

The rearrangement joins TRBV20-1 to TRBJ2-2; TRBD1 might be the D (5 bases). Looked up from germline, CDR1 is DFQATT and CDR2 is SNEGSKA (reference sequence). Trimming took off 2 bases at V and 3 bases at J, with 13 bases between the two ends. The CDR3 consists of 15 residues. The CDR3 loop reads CSARRQTLHTGELFF. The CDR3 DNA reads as TGCAGTGCTAGACGACAGACTTTACACACCGGGGAGCTGTTTTTT.

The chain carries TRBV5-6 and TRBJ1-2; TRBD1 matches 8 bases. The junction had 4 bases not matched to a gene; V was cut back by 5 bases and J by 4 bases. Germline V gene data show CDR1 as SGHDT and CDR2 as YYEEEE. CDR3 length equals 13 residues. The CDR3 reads CASSWTGSYGYTF. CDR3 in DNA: TGTGCCAGCAGTTGGACAGGGTCCTATGGCTACACCTTC.

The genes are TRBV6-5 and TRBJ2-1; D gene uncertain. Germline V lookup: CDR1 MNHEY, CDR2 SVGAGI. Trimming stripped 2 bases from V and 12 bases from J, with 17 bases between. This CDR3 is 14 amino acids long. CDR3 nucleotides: TGTGCCAGCAGTTACATGGGCCCCCACTTGCGGCAGTTCTTC. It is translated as CASSYMGPHLRQFF.

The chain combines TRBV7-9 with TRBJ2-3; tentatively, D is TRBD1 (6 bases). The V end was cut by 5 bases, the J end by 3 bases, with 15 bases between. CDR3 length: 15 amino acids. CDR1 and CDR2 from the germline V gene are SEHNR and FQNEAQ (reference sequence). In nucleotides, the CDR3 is TGTGCCAGCAGCCTGGGGCTAGACAGGACAGATACGCAGTATTTT. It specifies CASSLGLDRTDTQYF. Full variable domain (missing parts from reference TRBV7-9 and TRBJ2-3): DTGVSQNPRHKITKRGQNVTFRCDPISEHNRLYWYRQTLGQGPEFLTYFQNEAQLEKSRLLSDRFSAERPKGSFSTLEIQRTEQGDSAMYLCASSLGLDRTDTQYFGPGTRLTVL.

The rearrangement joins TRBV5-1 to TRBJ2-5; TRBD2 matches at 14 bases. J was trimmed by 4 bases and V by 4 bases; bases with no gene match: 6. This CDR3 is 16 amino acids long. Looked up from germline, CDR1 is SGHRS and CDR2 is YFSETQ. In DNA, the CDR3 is TGCGCCAGCAGCGAAGGGACTAGCGGGAGTGGAGAGACCCAGTACTTC. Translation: CASSEGTSGSGETQYF.

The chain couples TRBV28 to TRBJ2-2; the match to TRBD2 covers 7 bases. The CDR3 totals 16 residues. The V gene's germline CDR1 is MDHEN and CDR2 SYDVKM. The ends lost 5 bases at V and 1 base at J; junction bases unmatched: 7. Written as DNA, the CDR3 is TGTGCCAGCAGTAGAGAGGCTAGCGGGAACACCGGGGAGCTGTTTTTT. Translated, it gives CASSREASGNTGELFF. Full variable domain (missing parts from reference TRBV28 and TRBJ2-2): DVKVTQSSRYLVKRTGEKVFLECVQDMDHENMFWYRQDPGLGLRLIYFSYDVKMKEKGDIPEGYSVSREKKERFSLILESASTNQTSMYLCASSREASGNTGELFFGEGSRLTVL.

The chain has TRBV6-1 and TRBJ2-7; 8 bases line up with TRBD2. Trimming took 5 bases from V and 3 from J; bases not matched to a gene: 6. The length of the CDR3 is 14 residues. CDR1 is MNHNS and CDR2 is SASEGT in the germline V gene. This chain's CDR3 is CASSTPGLVYEQYF. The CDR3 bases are TGTGCCAGCAGTACGCCGGGACTAGTCTACGAGCAGTACTTC.

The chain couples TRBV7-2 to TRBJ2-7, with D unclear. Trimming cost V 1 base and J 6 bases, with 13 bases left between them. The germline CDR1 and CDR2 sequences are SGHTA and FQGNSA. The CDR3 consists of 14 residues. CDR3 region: CASSLEALRAEQYF. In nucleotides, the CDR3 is TGTGCCAGCAGCTTAGAAGCGCTGCGTGCCGAGCAGTACTTC.

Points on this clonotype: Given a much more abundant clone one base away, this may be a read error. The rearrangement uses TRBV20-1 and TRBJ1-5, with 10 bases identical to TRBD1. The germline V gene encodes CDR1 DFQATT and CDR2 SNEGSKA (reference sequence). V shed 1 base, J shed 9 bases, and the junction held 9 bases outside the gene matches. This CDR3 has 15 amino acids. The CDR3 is CSARATGTGDRPQHF. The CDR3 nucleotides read TGCAGTGCTAGAGCCACCGGGACAGGGGATCGGCCCCAGCATTTT.

CDR3 bases: TGTGCCAGCAGTTTAGGACAGCCTCTTTTCTACGAGCAGTACTTC. Translating it yields CASSLGQPLFYEQYF. J is TRBJ2-7 and V is TRBV28; a weak D match, TRBD1 (6 bases). The CDR3 loop spans 15 amino acids. V was pared by 2 bases and J by 3 bases, with 14 bases between. Germline V CDR1 and CDR2: MDHEN, SYDVKM.

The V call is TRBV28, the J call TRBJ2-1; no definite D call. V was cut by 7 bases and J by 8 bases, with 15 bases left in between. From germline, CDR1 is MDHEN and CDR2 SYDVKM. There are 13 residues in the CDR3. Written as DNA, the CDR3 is TGTGCCAGCACTTTTCTCGGCGGCGATGAGCAGTTCTTC. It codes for CASTFLGGDEQFF.

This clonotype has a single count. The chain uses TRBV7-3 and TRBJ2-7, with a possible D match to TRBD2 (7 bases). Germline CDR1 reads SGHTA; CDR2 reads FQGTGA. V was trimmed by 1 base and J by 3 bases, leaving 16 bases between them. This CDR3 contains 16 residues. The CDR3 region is CASSLRGGSGYYEQYF. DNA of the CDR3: TGTGCCAGCAGCTTAAGGGGGGGCAGCGGATACTACGAGCAGTACTTC.

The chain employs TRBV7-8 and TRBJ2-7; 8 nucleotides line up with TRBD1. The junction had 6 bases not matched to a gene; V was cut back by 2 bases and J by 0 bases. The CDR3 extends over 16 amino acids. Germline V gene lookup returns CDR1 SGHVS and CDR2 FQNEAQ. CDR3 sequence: CASSLRAGTGSYEQYF. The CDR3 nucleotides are TGTGCCAGCAGCTTACGCGCCGGGACAGGCTCCTACGAGCAGTACTTC.